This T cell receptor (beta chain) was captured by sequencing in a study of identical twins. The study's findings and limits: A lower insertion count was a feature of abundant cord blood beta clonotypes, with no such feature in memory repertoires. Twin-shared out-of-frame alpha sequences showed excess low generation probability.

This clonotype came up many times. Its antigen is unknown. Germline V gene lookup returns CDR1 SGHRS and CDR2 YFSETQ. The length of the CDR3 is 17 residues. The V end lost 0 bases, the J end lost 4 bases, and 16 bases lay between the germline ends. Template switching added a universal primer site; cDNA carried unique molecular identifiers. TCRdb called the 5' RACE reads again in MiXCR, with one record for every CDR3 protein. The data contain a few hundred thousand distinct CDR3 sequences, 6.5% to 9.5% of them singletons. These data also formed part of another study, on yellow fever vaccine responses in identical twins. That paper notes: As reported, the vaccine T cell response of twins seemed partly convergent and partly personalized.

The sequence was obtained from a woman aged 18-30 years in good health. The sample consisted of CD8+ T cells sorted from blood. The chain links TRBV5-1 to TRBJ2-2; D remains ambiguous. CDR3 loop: CASSLDPHRALTGELFF. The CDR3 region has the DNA TGCGCCAGCAGCTTGGACCCACACCGGGCCCTCACCGGGGAGCTGTTTTTT.